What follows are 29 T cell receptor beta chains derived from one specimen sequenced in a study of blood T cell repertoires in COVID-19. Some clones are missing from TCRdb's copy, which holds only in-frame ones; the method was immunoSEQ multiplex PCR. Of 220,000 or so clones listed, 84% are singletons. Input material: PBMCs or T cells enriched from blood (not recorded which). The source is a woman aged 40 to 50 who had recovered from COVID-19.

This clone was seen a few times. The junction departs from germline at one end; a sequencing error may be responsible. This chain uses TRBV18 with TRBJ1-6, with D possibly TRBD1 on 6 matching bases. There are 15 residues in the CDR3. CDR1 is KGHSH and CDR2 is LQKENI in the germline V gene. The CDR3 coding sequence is TGTGCCAGCTCCCGGACAGCCTCCTCTAATTCACCCCTCCACTTT. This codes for CASSRTASSNSPLHF.

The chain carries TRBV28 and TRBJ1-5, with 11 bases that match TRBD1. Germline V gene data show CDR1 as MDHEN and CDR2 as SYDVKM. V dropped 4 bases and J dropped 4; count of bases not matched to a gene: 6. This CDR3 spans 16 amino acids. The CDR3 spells CASSSWTGGRNQPQHF. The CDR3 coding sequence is TGTGCCAGCAGTTCTTGGACAGGGGGCAGGAATCAGCCCCAGCATTTT.

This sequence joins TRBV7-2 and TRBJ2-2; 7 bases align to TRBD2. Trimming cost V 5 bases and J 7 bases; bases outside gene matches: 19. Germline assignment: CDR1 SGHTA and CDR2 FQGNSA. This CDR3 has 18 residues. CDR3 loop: CASSLIALGAGRGGELFF. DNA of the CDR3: TGTGCCAGCAGCCTAATCGCCCTTGGAGCGGGAAGAGGCGGGGAGCTGTTTTTT.

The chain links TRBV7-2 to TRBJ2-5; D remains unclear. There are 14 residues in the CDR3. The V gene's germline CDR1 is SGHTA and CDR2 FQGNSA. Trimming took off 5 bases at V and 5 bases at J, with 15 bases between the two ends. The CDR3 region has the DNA TGTGCCAGCAGCGCCGACTCCCGAAGGGAGACCCAGTACTTC. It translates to CASSADSRRETQYF.

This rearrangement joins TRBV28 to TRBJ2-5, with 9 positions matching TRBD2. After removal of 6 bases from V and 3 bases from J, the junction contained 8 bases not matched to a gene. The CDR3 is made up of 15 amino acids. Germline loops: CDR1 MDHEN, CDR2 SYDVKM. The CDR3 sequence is CASSLALAGKETQYF. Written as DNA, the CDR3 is TGTGCCAGCAGCTTAGCGCTAGCGGGGAAAGAGACCCAGTACTTC.

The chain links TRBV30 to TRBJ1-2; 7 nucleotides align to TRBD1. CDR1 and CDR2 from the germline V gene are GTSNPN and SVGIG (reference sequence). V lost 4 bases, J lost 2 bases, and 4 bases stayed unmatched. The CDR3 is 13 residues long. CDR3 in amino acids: CAWTRTGNYGYTF. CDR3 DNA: TGTGCCTGGACCAGGACAGGAAACTATGGCTACACCTTC.

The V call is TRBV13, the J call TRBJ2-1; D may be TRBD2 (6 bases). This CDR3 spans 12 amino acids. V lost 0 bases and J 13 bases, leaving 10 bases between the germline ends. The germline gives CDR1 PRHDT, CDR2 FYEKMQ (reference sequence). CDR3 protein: CASSLGGSPQFF. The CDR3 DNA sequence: TGTGCCAGCAGCTTAGGCGGGAGTCCTCAGTTCTTC. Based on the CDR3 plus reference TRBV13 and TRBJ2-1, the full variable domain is AAGVIQSPRHLIKEKRETATLKCYPIPRHDTVYWYQQGPGQDPQFLISFYEKMQSDKGSIPDRFSAQQFSDYHSELNMSSLELGDSALYFCASSLGGSPQFFGPGTRLTVL.

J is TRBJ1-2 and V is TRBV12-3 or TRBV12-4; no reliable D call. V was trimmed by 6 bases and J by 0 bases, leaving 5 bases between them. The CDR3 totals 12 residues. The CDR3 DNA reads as TGTGCCAGCAGCCAAACTAACTATGGCTACACCTTC. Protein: CASSQTNYGYTF.

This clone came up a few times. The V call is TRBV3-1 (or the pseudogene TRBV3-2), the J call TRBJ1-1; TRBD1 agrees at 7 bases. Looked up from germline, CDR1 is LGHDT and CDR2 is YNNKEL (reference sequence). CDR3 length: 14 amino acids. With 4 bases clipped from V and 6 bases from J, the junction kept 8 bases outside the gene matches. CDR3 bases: TGTGCCAGCAGCCGAGGACAGGTGGACGCTGAAGCTTTCTTT. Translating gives CASSRGQVDAEAFF.

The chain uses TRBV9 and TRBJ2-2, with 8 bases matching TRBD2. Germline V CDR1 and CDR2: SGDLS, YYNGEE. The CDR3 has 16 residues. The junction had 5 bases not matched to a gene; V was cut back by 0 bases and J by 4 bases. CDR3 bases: TGTGCCAGCAGCGTAGAAGCGGGAGACCCCACCGGGGAGCTGTTTTTT. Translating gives CASSVEAGDPTGELFF.

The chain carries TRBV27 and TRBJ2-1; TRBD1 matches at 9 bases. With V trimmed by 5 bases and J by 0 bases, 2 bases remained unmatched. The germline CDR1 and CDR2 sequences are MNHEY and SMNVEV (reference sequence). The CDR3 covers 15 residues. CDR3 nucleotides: TGTGCCAGCAGTATGGACAGGGGCTCCTACAATGAGCAGTTCTTC. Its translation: CASSMDRGSYNEQFF.

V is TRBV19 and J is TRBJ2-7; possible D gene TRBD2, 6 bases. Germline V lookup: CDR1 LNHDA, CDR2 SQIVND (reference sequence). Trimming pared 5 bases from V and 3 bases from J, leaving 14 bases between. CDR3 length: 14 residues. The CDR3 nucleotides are TGTGCCAGTAGTCTTAGACTAGTGGACTACGAGCAGTACTTC. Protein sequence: CASSLRLVDYEQYF.

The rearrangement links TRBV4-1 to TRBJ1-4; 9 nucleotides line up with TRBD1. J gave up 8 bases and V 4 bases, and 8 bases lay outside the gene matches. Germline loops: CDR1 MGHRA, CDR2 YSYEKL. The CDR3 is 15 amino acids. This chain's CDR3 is CASSPADRGNEKLFF. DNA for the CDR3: TGCGCCAGCAGCCCGGCGGACAGGGGAAACGAAAAACTGTTTTTT.

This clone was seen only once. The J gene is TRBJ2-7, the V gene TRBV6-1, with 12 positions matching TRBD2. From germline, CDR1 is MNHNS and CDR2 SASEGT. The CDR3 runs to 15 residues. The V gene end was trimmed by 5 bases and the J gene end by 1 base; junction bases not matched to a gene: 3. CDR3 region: CASSSLAGGSYEQYV. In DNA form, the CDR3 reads TGTGCCAGCAGTTCGCTAGCGGGAGGGTCCTACGAGCAGTACGTC.

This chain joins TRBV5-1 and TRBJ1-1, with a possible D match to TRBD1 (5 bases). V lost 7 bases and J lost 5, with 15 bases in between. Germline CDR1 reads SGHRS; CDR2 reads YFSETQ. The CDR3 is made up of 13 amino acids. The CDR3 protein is CASWDEGRTEAFF. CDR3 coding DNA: TGCGCCAGCTGGGATGAGGGGAGGACTGAAGCTTTCTTT.

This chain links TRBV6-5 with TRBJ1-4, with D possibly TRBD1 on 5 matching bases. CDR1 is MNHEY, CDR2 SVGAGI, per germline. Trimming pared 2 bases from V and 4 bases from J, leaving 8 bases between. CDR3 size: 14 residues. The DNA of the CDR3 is TGTGCCAGCAGTTACCGCCAGGGTAATGAAAAACTGTTTTTT. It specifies CASSYRQGNEKLFF.

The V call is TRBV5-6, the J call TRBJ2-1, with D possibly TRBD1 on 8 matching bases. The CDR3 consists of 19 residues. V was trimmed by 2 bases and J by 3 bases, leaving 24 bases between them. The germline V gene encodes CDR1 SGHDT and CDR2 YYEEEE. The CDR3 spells CASSFWTGWEGAYYNEQFF. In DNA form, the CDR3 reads TGTGCCAGCAGCTTTTGGACAGGGTGGGAGGGGGCCTACTACAATGAGCAGTTCTTC.

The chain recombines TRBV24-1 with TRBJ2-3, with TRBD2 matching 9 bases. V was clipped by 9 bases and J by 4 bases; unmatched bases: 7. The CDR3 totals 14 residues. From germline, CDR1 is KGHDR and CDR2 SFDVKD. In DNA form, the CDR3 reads TGTGCCACCGGTCAGCGGGGGGTGGCAGATACGCAGTATTTT. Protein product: CATGQRGVADTQYF.

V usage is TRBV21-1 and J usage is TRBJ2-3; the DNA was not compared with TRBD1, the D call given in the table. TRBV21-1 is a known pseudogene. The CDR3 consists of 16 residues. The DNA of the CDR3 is TGTGCCAGCAGAATAGGGGCGACAGGTTGCGCAGATACGCAGTATTTT. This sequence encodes CASRIGATGCADTQYF.

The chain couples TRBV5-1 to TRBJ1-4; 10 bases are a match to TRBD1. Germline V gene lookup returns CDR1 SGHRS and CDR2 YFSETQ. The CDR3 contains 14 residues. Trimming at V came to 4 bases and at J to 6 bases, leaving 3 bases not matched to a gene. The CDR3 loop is CASSDGTGDEKLFF. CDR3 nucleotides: TGCGCCAGCAGCGACGGGACAGGGGATGAAAAACTGTTTTTT.

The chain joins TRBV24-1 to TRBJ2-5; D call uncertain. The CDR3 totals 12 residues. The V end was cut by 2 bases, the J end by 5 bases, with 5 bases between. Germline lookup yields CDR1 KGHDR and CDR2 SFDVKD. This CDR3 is CATSDWRETQYF. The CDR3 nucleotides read TGTGCCACCAGTGATTGGCGGGAGACCCAGTACTTC.

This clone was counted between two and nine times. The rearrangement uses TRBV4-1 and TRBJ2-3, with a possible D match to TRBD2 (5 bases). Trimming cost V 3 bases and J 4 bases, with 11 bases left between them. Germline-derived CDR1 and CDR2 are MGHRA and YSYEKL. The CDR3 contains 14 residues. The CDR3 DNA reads TGCGCCAGCAGCCACCGAACTAGTGCAGATACGCAGTATTTT. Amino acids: CASSHRTSADTQYF.

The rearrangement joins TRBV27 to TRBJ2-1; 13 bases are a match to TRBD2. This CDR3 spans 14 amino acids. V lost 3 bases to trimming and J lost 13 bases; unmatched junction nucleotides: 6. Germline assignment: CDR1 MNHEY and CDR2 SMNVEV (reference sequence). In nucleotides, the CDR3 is TGTGCCAGCAGTTTCGGACTAGCGGGAGAGGTTCAGTTCTTC. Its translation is CASSFGLAGEVQFF.

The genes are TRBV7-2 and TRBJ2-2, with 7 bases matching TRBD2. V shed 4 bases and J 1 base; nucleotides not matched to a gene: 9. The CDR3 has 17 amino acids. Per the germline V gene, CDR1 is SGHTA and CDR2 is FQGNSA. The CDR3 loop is CASSSASSGKNTGELFF. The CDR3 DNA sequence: TGTGCCAGCAGCTCCGCATCTAGCGGAAAGAACACCGGGGAGCTGTTTTTT.

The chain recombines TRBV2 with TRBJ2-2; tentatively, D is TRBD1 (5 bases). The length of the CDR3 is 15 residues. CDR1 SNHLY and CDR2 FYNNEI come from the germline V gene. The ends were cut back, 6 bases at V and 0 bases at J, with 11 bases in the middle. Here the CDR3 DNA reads TGTGCCAGCAGAAGGGGTTACTCGAACACCGGGGAGCTGTTTTTT. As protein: CASRRGYSNTGELFF.

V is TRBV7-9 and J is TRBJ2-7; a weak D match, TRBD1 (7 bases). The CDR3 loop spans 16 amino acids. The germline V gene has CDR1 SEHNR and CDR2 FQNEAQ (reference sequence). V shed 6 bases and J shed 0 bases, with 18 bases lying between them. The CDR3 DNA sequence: TGTGCCAGCAGTCATAGGACAGGCGGGGCCTCCTACGAGCAGTACTTC. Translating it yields CASSHRTGGASYEQYF.

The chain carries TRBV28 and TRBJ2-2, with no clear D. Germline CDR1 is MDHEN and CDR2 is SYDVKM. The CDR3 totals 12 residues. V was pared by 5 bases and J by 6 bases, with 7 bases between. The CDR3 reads CASSPSPGELFF. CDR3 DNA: TGTGCCAGCAGTCCTAGTCCCGGGGAGCTGTTTTTT.

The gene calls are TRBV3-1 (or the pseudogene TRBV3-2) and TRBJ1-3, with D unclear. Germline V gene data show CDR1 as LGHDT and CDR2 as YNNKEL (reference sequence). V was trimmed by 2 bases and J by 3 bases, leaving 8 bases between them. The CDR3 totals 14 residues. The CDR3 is CASSQSSGGNTIYF. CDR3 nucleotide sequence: TGTGCCAGCAGCCAATCCTCAGGTGGAAACACCATATATTTT.

As DNA, the CDR3 is TGTGCCACCCTTACCGGGACAGGGTGTGAAGGCTACACCTTC. Translated, it gives CATLTGTGCEGYTF. The chain has TRBV24-1 and TRBJ1-2, with 9 bases fitting TRBD1. In germline, CDR1 is KGHDR, CDR2 SFDVKD. There are 14 residues in the CDR3. Trimming removed 9 bases from V and 8 bases from J; junction bases left unmatched: 12.